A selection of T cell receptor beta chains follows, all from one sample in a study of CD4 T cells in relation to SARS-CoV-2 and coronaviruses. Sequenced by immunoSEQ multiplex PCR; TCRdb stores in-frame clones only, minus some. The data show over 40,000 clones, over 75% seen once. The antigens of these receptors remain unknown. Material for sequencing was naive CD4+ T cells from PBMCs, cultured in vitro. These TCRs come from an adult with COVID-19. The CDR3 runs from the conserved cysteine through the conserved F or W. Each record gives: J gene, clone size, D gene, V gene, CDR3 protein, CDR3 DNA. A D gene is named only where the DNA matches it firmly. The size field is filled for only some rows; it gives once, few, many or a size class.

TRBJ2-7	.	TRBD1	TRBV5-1	CASSWDRGYEQYF	TGCGCCAGCAGCTGGGACAGGGGTTACGAGCAGTACTTC
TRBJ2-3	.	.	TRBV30	CAWSVGSTDTQYF	TGTGCCTGGAGTGTTGGCAGTACAGATACGCAGTATTTT
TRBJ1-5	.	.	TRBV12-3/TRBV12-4	CASSPQSQPQHF	TGTGCCAGCAGCCCTCAGTCGCAACCCCAGCATTTT
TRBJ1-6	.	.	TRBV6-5	CASSSDWSPLHF	TGTGCCAGCTCCTCTGACTGGTCACCCCTCCACTTT
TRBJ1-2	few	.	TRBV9	CASSKGTVYGYTF	TGTGCCAGCAGTAAAGGGACGGTCTATGGCTACACCTTC
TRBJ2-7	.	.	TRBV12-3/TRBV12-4	CASSLFYYEQYF	TGTGCCAGCAGTTTATTTTACTACGAGCAGTACTTC
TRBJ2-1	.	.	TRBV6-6	CASSQIAYLGQGGENEQFF	TGTGCCAGCAGTCAAATTGCCTATCTTGGACAGGGAGGGGAAAATGAGCAGTTCTTC
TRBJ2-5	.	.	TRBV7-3	CASSRQTGRGQETQYF	TGTGCCAGCAGCCGACAGACAGGGAGGGGTCAAGAGACCCAGTACTTC
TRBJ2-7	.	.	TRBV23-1	CASSQSPTSLNPYEQYF	TGCGCCAGCAGTCAATCGCCGACATCCCTTAACCCTTACGAGCAGTACTTC
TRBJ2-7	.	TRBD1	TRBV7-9	CASSFGQGANEQYF	TGTGCCAGCAGCTTCGGACAGGGGGCCAACGAGCAGTACTTC
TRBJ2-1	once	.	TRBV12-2	CASRLIPFF	TGTGCAAGTCGCTTAATCCCGTTCTTC
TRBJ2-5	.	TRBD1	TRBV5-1	CASSSWTGAAFGEETQYF	TGCGCCAGCAGCTCCTGGACAGGGGCGGCCTTTGGGGAAGAGACCCAGTACTTC
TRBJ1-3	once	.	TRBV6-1	CASSEDRNSDTIYF	TGTGCCAGCAGTGAAGATCGGAATTCGGACACCATATATTTT
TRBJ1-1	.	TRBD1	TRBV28	CASREGGQIGTEAFF	TGTGCCAGCCGGGAGGGGGGACAGATCGGCACTGAAGCTTTCTTT
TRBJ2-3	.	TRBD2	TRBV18	CASSPRTRSDTQYF	TGTGCCAGCTCCCCCAGGACTAGATCAGATACGCAGTATTTT
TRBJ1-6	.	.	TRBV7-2	CASSSRQAWVYNSPLHF	TGTGCCAGCAGCTCAAGACAGGCCTGGGTATATAATTCACCCCTCCACTTT
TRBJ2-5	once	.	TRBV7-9	CATTEAEETQYF	TGTGCCACCACCGAGGCGGAAGAGACCCAGTACTTC
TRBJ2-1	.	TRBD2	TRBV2	CASVSGRADNEQFF	TGTGCCAGCGTTAGCGGGAGGGCCGACAATGAGCAGTTCTTC
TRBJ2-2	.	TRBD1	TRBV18	CASSPRQGQAGELFF	TGTGCCAGCTCACCACGGCAGGGACAGGCCGGGGAGCTGTTTTTT
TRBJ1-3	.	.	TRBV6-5	CATQRVASGNTIYF	TGTGCCACCCAGAGAGTCGCCTCTGGAAACACCATATATTTT
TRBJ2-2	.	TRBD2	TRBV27	CASSFRGSIDTGELFF	TGTGCCAGCAGTTTCCGCGGGAGTATTGACACCGGGGAGCTGTTTTTT
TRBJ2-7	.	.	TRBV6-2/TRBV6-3	CASSYLQGRDEQYF	TGTGCCAGCAGTTACCTCCAGGGTCGGGACGAGCAGTACTTC
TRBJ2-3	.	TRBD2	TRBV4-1	CASSPASGSAGVTDTQYF	TGCGCCAGCAGCCCCGCCAGCGGCTCAGCGGGAGTGACAGATACGCAGTATTTT
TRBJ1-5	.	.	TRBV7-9	CASSLDGVPQPQHF	TGTGCCAGCAGCTTAGATGGGGTGCCTCAGCCCCAGCATTTT
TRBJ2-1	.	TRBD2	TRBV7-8	CASSLGSLAGANEQFF	TGTGCCAGCAGCCTAGGGTCTCTAGCGGGAGCGAATGAGCAGTTCTTC
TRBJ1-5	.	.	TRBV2	CASSEFGSNQPQHF	TGTGCCAGCAGTGAATTTGGCAGCAATCAGCCCCAGCATTTT
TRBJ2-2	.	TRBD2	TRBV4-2	CASREGTSDGGELFF	TGTGCCAGCAGAGAAGGGACTAGCGACGGCGGGGAGCTGTTTTTT
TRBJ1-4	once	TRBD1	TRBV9	CASNRGPTNEKLFF	TGTGCCAGCAACAGGGGCCCAACTAATGAAAAACTGTTTTTT
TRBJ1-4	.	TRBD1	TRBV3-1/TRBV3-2	CASSQDDRGEKLFF	TGTGCCAGCAGCCAAGATGACAGGGGGGAAAAACTGTTTTTT
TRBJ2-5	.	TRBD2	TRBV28	CASRRRLAGGPETQYF	TGTGCCAGCAGGCGTCGACTAGCGGGAGGGCCGGAGACCCAGTACTTC
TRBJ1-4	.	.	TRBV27	CASSLRGYEKLFF	TGTGCCAGCAGTTTGAGGGGATATGAAAAACTGTTTTTT
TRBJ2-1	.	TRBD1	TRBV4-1	CASSQGRRGNEQFF	TGCGCCAGCAGCCAAGGACGCAGGGGGAACGAGCAGTTCTTC
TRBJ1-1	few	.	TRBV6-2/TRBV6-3	CASSYWVGTEAFF	TGTGCCAGCAGTTACTGGGTTGGTACTGAAGCTTTCTTT
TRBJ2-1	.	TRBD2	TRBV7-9	CASSLARDYSYNEQFF	TGTGCCAGCAGCTTAGCTCGGGACTACTCCTACAATGAGCAGTTCTTC